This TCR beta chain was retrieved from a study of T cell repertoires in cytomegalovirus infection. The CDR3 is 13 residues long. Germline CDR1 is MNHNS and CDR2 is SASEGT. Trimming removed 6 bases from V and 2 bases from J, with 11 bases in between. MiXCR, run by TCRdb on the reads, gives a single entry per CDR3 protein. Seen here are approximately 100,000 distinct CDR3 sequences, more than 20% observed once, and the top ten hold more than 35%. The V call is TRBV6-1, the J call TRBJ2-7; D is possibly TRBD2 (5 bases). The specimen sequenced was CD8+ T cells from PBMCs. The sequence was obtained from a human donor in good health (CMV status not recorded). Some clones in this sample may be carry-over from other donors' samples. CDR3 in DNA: TGTGCCAGCAGGCCGGGGTCCCCCTACGAGCAGTACTTC. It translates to CASRPGSPYEQYF.